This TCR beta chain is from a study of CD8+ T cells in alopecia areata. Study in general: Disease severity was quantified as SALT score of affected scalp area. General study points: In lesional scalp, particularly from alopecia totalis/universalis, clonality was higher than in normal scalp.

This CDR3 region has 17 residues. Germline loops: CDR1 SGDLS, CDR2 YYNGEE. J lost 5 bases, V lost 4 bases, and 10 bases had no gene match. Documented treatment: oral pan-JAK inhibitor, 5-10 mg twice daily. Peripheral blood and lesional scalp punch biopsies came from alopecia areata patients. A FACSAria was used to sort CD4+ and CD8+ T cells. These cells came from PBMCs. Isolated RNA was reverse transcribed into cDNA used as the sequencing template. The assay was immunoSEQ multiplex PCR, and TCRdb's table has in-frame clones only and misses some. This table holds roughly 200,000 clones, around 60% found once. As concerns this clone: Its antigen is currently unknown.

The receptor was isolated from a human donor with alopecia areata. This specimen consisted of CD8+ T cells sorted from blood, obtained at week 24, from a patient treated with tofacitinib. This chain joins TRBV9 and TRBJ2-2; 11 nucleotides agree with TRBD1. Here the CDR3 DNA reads TGTGCCAGCAGCAGTAGACGGACAGGGGGCCGGACCGGGGAGCTGTTTTTT. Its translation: CASSSRRTGGRTGELFF.